The 5 T cell receptor beta chains reported below all come from one sample, sequenced in a study of T-cell memory formation after mild COVID-19. TCRdb itself ran the 5' RACE reads through MiXCR, one entry per CDR3 protein. Found here are around 160,000 distinct CDR3 sequences, around 10% of them singletons; the top ten hold 3.8%. Sequencing was carried out using PBMCs or a T cell subset sorted from them (not recorded which). All receptors derive from a man younger than 35 who had mild COVID-19 (a few samples of this study predate the infection). Cell type and time point are not known.

This clonotype was seen only a few times. This sequence joins TRBV29-1 and TRBJ1-4; 8 positions agree with TRBD1. The CDR3 sequence is 12 residues long. V lost 7 bases and J lost 6; bases outside the gene matches: 4. CDR1 is SQVTM, CDR2 ANQGSEA, per germline. The CDR3 reads CSATGVYEKLFF. The CDR3 DNA is TGCAGCGCGACAGGGGTATATGAAAAACTGTTTTTT.

At least ten counts were recorded for this clonotype. The gene calls are TRBV6-5 and TRBJ2-5; D possibly uses TRBD1 or TRBD2 (5 bases each). Germline loops: CDR1 MNHEY, CDR2 SVGAGI. V was pared by 7 bases and J by 5 bases, with 20 bases between. CDR3 length equals 15 residues. The DNA of the CDR3 is TGTGCCAGCACCCCAGACTGGGGGTCCCGGGAGACCCAGTACTTC. The encoded protein is CASTPDWGSRETQYF.

The chain employs TRBV5-1 and TRBJ2-2, with a possible D match to TRBD2 (5 bases). There are 14 residues in the CDR3. Deletions cut 4 bases from V and 5 bases from J, with 12 bases between. CDR1 and CDR2 (germline): SGHRS, YFSETQ. This CDR3 is CASSPFSDTGELFF. CDR3 DNA sequence: TGCGCCAGCAGCCCTTTTAGCGATACCGGGGAGCTGTTTTTT.

The chain couples TRBV28 to TRBJ2-7; D is uncertain. Trimming took off 5 bases at V and 2 bases at J, with 13 bases between the two ends. The CDR3 runs to 14 residues. Germline V gene lookup returns CDR1 MDHEN and CDR2 SYDVKM. CDR3 in amino acids: CASSTPYRTYEQYV. For the CDR3, the DNA is TGTGCCAGCAGTACACCGTACCGGACCTACGAGCAGTACGTC.

This clonotype has ten or more counts. This chain links TRBV18 with TRBJ2-3; no clear D. Trimming took off 5 bases at V and 3 bases at J, with 3 bases between the two ends. Germline V gene data show CDR1 as KGHSH and CDR2 as LQKENI. This CDR3 comprises 11 residues. The CDR3 region is CASSTTDTQYF. The CDR3 DNA follows: TGTGCCAGCTCAACTACAGATACGCAGTATTTT.